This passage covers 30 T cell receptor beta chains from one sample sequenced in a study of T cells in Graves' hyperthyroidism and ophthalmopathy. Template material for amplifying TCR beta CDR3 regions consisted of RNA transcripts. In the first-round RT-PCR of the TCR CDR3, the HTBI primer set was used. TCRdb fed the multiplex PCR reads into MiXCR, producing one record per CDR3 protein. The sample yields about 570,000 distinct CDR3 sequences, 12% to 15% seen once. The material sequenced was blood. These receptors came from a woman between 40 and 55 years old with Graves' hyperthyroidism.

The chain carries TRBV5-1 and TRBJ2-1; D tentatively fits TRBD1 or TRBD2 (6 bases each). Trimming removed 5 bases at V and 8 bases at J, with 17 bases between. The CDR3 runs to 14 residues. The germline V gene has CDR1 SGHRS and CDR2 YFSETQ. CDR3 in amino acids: CASRGAGNRDEQFF. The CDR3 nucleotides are TGCGCCAGCAGAGGCGCGGGAAACAGGGATGAGCAGTTCTTC.

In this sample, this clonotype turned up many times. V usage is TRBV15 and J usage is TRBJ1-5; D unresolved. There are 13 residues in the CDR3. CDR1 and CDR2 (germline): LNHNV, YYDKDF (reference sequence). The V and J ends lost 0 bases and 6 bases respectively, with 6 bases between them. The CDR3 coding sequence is TGTGCCACCAGCAGAGAAGAGATTCAGCCCCAGCATTTT. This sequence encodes CATSREEIQPQHF.

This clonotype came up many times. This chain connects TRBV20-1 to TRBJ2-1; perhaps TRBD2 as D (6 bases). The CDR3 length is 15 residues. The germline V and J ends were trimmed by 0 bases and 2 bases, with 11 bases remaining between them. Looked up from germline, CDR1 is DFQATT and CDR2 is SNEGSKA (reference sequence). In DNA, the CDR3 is TGCAGTGCTAGAGATCTGGCGGGAACCTACAATGAGCAGTTCTTC. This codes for CSARDLAGTYNEQFF.

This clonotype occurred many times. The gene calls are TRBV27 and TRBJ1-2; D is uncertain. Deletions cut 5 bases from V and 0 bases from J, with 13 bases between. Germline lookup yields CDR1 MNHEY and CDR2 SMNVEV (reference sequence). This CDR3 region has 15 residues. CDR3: CASSPSGPANYGYTF. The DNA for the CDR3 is TGTGCCAGCAGTCCCTCCGGGCCCGCTAACTATGGCTACACCTTC.

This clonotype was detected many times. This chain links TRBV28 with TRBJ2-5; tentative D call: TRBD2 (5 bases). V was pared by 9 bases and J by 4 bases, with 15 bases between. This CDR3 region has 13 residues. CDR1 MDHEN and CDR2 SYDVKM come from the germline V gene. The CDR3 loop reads CASRGFTAETQYF. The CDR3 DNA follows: TGTGCCAGTCGGGGATTCACGGCAGAGACCCAGTACTTC.

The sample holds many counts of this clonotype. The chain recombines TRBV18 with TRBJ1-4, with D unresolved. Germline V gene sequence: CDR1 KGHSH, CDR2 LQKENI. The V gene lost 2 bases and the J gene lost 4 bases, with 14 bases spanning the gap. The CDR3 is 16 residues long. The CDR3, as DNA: TGTGCCAGCTCACCAGAGTCAGGCGCGGGTAATGAAAAACTGTTTTTT. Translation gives CASSPESGAGNEKLFF.

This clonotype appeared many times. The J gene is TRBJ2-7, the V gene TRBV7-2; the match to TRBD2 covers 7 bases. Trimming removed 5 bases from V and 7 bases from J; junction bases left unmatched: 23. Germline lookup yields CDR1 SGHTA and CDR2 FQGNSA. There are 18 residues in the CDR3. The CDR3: CASSGFMEAPGLLEEQYF. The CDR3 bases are TGTGCCAGCAGCGGGTTTATGGAGGCACCGGGACTATTAGAAGAGCAGTACTTC.

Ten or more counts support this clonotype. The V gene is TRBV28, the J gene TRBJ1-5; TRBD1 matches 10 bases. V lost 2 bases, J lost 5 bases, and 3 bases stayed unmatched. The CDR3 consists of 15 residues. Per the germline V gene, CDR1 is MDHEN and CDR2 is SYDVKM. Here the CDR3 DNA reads TGTGCCAGCAGTTTAGGGACAGGGGCCCATCAGCCCCAGCATTTT. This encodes CASSLGTGAHQPQHF. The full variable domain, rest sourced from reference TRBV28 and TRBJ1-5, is DVKVTQSSRYLVKRTGEKVFLECVQDMDHENMFWYRQDPGLGLRLIYFSYDVKMKEKGDIPEGYSVSREKKERFSLILESASTNQTSMYLCASSLGTGAHQPQHFGDGTRLSIL.

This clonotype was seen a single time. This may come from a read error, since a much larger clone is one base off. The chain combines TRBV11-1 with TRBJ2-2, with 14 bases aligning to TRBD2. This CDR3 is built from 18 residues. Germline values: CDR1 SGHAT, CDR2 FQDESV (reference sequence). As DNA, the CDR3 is TGTGCCAGCAGCTTAGGACCCGGGACTAGCGGGAGATCCGGGGGGCTGTTTTTT. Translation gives CASSLGPGTSGRSGGLFF.

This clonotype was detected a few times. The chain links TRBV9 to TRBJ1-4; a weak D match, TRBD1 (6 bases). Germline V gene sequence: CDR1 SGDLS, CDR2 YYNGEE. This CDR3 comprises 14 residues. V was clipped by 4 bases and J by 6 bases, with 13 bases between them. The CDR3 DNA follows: TGTGCCAGCAGCCCACAGGGAACCCATGAAAAACTGTTTTTT. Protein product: CASSPQGTHEKLFF.

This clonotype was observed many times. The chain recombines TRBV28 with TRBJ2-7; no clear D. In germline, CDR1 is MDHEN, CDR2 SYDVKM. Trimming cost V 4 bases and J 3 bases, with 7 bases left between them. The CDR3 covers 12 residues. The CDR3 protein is CASSSVSYEQYF. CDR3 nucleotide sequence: TGTGCCAGCAGTTCAGTCAGCTACGAGCAGTACTTC.

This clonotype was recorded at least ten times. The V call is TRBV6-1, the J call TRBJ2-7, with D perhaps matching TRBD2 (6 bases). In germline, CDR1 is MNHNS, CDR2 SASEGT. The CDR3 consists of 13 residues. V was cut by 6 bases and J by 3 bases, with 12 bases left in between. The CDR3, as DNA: TGTGCCAGCAGGGGACTCTTGGACTACGAGCAGTACTTC. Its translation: CASRGLLDYEQYF.

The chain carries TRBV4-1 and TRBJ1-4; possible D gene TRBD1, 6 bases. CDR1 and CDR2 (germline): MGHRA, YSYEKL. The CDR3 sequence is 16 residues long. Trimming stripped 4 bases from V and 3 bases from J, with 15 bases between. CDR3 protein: CASSRPNRVSNEKLFF. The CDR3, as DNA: TGCGCCAGCAGCCGGCCAAACAGGGTGTCTAATGAAAAACTGTTTTTT.

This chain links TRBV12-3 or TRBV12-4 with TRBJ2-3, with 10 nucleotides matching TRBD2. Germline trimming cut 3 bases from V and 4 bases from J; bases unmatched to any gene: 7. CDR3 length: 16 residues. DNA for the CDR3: TGTGCCAGCAGTTTTCGAAGCGGGAGGGCGGCAGATACGCAGTATTTT. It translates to CASSFRSGRAADTQYF.

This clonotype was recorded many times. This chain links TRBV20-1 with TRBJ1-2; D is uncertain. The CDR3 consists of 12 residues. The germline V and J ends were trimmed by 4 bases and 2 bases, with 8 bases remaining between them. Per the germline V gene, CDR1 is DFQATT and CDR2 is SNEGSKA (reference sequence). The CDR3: CSATFRNYGYTF. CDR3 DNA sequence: TGCAGTGCTACTTTCCGGAACTATGGCTACACCTTC.

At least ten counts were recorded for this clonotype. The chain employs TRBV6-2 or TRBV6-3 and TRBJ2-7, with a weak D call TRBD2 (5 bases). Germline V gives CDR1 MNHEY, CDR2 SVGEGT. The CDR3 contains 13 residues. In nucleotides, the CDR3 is TGTGCGAGCGAGGAGGACCGCTCCTACGAGCAGTACTTC. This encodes CASEEDRSYEQYF.

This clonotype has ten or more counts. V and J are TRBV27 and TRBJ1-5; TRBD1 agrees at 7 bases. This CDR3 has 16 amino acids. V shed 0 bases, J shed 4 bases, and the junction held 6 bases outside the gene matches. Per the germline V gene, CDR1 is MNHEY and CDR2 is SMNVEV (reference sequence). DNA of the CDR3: TGTGCCAGCAGTTTATCCGGGGGACAGCTTAATCAGCCCCAGCATTTT. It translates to CASSLSGGQLNQPQHF.

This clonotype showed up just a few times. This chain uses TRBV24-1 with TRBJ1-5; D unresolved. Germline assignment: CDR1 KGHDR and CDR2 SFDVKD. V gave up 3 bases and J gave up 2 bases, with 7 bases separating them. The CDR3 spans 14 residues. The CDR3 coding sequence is TGTGCCACCAGTGATGACCGAGGCAATCAGCCCCAGCATTTT. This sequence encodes CATSDDRGNQPQHF.

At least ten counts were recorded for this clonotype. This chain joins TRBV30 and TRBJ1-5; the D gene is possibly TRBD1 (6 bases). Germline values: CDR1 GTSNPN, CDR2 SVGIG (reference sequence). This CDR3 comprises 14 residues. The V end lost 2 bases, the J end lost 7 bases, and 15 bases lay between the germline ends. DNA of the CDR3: TGTGCCTGGAGTTCCGGCGCGGGGGCCCAGCCCCAGCATTTT. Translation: CAWSSGAGAQPQHF.

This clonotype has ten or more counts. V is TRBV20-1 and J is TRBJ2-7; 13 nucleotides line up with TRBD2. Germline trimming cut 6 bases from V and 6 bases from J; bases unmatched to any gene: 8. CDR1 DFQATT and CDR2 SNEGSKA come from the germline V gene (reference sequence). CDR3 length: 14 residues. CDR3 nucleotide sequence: TGCAGTGCCACCGGGACTAGCGGGAAAAGCGAGCAGTACTTC. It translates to CSATGTSGKSEQYF.

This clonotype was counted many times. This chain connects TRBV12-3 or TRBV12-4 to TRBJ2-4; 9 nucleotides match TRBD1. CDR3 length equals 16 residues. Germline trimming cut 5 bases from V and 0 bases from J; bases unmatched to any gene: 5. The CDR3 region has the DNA TGTGCCAGCAGTCCCGGACAGGGGATAGCCAAAAACATTCAGTACTTC. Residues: CASSPGQGIAKNIQYF.

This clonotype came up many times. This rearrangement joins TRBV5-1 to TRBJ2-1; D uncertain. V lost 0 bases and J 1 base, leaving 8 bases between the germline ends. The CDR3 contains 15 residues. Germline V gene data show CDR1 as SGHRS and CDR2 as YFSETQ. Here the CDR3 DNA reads TGCGCCAGCAGCTTGGCCCACCCTTCCTACAATGAGCAGTTCTTC. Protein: CASSLAHPSYNEQFF. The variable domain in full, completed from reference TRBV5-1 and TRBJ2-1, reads KAGVTQTPRYLIKTRGQQVTLSCSPISGHRSVSWYQQTPGQGLQFLFEYFSETQRNKGNFPGRFSGRQFSNSRSEMNVSTLELGDSALYLCASSLAHPSYNEQFFGPGTRLTVL.

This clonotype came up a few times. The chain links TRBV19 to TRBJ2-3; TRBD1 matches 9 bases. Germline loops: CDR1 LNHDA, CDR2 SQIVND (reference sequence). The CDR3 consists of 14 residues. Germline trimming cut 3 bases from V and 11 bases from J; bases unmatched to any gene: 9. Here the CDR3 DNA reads TGTGCCAGTAGTATGGCCCCCGGGACAGGGAAGCAGTATTTT. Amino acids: CASSMAPGTGKQYF. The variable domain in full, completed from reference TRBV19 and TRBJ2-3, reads DGGITQSPKYLFRKEGQNVTLSCEQNLNHDAMYWYRQDPGQGLRLIYYSQIVNDFQKGDIAEGYSVSREKKESFPLTVTSAQKNPTAFYLCASSMAPGTGKQYFGPGTRLTVL.

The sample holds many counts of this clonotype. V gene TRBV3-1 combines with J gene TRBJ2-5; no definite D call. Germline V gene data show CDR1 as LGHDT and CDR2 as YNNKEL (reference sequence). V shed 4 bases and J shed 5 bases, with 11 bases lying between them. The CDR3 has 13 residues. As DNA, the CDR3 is TGTGCCAGCAGCCGTATACCGGCGGAGACCCAGTACTTC. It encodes CASSRIPAETQYF.

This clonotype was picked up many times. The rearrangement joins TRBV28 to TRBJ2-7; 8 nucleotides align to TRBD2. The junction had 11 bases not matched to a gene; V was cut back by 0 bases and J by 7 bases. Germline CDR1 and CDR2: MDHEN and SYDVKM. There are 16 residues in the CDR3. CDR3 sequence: CASSLWAAGVEGEQYF. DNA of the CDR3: TGTGCCAGCAGTTTATGGGCAGCGGGGGTGGAGGGGGAGCAGTACTTC.

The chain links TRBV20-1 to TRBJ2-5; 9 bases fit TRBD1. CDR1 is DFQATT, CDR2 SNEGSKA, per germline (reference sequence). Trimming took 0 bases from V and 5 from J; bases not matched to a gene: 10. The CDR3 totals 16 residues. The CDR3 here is CSARDFRTGERETQYF. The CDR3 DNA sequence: TGCAGTGCTAGAGATTTCAGGACAGGGGAGCGGGAGACCCAGTACTTC.

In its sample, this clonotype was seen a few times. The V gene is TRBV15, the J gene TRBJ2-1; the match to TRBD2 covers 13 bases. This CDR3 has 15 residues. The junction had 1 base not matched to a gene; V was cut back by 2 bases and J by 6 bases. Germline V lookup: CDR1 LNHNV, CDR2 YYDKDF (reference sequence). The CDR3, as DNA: TGTGCCACCAGCAGAAGGACTAGCGGGAGCAATGAGCAGTTCTTC. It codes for CATSRRTSGSNEQFF. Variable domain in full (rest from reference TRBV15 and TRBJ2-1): DAMVIQNPRYQVTQFGKPVTLSCSQTLNHNVMYWYQQKSSQAPKLLFHYYDKDFNNEADTPDNFQSRRPNTSFCFLDIRSPGLGDTAMYLCATSRRTSGSNEQFFGPGTRLTVL.

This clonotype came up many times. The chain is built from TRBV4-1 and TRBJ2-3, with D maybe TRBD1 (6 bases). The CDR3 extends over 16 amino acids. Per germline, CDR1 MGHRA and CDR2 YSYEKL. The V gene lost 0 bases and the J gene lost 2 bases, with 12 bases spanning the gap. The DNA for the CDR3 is TGCGCCAGCAGCCAAGATATCGGACAGCCCACAGATACGCAGTATTTT. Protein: CASSQDIGQPTDTQYF.

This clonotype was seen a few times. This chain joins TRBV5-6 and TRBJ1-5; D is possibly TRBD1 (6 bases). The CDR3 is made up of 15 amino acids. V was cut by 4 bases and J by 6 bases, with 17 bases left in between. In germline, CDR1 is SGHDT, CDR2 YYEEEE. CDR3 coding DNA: TGTGCCAGCAGCAATTACAGGGAACCCTCTCAGCCCCAGCATTTT. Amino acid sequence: CASSNYREPSQPQHF.

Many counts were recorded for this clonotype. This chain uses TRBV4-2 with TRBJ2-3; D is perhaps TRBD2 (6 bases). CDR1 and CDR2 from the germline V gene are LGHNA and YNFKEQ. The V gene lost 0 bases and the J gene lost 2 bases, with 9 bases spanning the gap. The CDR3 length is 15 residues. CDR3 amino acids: CASSQDRTNTDTQYF. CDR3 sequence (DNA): TGTGCCAGCAGCCAAGATCGGACTAACACAGATACGCAGTATTTT.